The 10 T cell receptor beta chains reported below all come from one sample, sequenced in a study of T cell repertoires in cytomegalovirus infection. Using its own MiXCR run on the reads, TCRdb lists one record per CDR3 protein. The data show around 280,000 distinct CDR3 sequences, with around 10% seen just once and over 2.5% held by the top ten. The sequenced sample consisted of PBMCs. The source is a human donor in good health (CMV status not recorded). Some clones in this sample may be carry-over from other donors' samples.

This clonotype has a count of ten or more. The rearrangement links TRBV18 to TRBJ2-5, with D hard to call. Germline CDR1 KGHSH, CDR2 LQKENI. CDR3 size: 14 residues. The V end lost 1 base, the J end lost 3 bases, and 9 bases lay between the germline ends. CDR3 loop: CASSPQLEEETQYF. For the CDR3, the DNA is TGTGCCAGCTCACCACAACTGGAAGAAGAGACCCAGTACTTC. Full variable domain (outside the CDR3, taken from reference TRBV18 and TRBJ2-5): NAGVMQNPRHLVRRRGQEARLRCSPMKGHSHVYWYRQLPEEGLKFMVYLQKENIIDESGMPKERFSAEFPKEGPSILRIQQVVRGDSAAYFCASSPQLEEETQYFGPGTRLLVL.

In its sample, this clonotype was seen many times. This chain uses TRBV23-1 with TRBJ2-1; TRBD1 is a possible D gene (5 bases). TRBV23-1 qualifies as an ORF whose function is uncertain. The CDR3 covers 15 residues. V dropped 3 bases and J dropped 6 bases, with 15 bases sitting between them. CDR3 residues: CASSQGHLLSNEQFF. For the CDR3, the DNA is TGCGCCAGCAGTCAGGGGCATCTCCTTTCCAATGAGCAGTTCTTC.

The chain carries TRBV7-9 and TRBJ1-6, with 8 bases lining up with TRBD1. This CDR3 is built from 14 residues. Per the germline V gene, CDR1 is SEHNR and CDR2 is FQNEAQ (reference sequence). With V trimmed by 4 bases and J by 7 bases, 3 bases remained unmatched. CDR3 in DNA: TGTGCCAGCAGCTGGGGACAGGCCAATTCACCCCTCCACTTT. Amino acid sequence: CASSWGQANSPLHF.

This clonotype was counted many times. V and J are TRBV6-1 and TRBJ2-1, with 12 bases fitting TRBD2. This CDR3 region has 19 residues. With 6 bases clipped from V and 0 bases from J, the junction kept 12 bases outside the gene matches. From germline, CDR1 is MNHNS and CDR2 SASEGT. The chain's CDR3 is CASSPGLAGTKSSYNEQFF. The CDR3 DNA follows: TGTGCCAGCAGCCCCGGACTAGCGGGGACAAAGAGCTCCTACAATGAGCAGTTCTTC.

This clonotype was recorded at least ten times. This chain joins TRBV7-9 and TRBJ1-4, with 7 nucleotides matching TRBD1. The germline gives CDR1 SEHNR, CDR2 FQNEAQ (reference sequence). This CDR3 is built from 16 residues. Losses at the gene ends were 6 bases for V and 8 bases for J; bases not matched to a gene: 15. The CDR3 DNA is TGTGCCAGCAGTTTCAAAACAGGGGATATAGCCGAAAAACTGTTTTTT. This codes for CASSFKTGDIAEKLFF.

This clonotype was observed at least ten times. The chain carries TRBV5-4 and TRBJ2-5, with D possibly TRBD1 on 6 matching bases. Trimming shortened V by 3 bases and J by 5 bases, and 23 bases separated the two germline ends. This CDR3 contains 17 residues. Germline-derived CDR1 and CDR2 are SGHNT and YYREEE (reference sequence). Here the CDR3 DNA reads TGTGCCAGCAGCTCGCGGAGAAGACAGGATTATTCGGAGACCCAGTACTTC. The encoded protein is CASSSRRRQDYSETQYF.

This clonotype was detected many times. This chain connects TRBV2 to TRBJ2-7; D is perhaps TRBD1 (5 bases). Germline CDR1 is SNHLY and CDR2 is FYNNEI. Trimming pared 8 bases from V and 6 bases from J, leaving 26 bases between. The CDR3 has 16 amino acids. The CDR3: CASSPGLYATTGEQYV. The CDR3 nucleotides are TGTGCCAGCTCACCAGGGCTCTATGCTACTACTGGCGAGCAGTACGTC.

This clonotype was counted only a few times. The rearrangement joins TRBV9 to TRBJ2-1, with D perhaps TRBD1 or TRBD2 (6 bases each). CDR1 is SGDLS and CDR2 is YYNGEE in the germline V gene. Trimming left V 3 bases short and J 7 bases short, with 11 bases between. There are 13 residues in the CDR3. CDR3 sequence (DNA): TGTGCCAGCAGCGCTCGAGGGGGGAATGAGCAGTTCTTC. It encodes CASSARGGNEQFF.

There are many counts of this clonotype. This chain connects TRBV6-1 to TRBJ2-7; D not resolved. Looked up from germline, CDR1 is MNHNS and CDR2 is SASEGT. Deletions cut 8 bases from V and 0 bases from J, with 17 bases between. This CDR3 has 15 amino acids. The CDR3 DNA is TGTGCCAGCGGCTCCGGACGGATAAACTCCTACGAGCAGTACTTC. This codes for CASGSGRINSYEQYF.

This clonotype was recorded many times. The rearrangement links TRBV12-3 or TRBV12-4 to TRBJ2-4; 7 bases are a match to TRBD2. This CDR3 is built from 14 residues. Trimming cost V 4 bases and J 6 bases; bases outside gene matches: 6. The CDR3 DNA is TGTGCCAGCAGTTCCGGACTAGAAATAAACATTCAGTACTTC. It translates to CASSSGLEINIQYF.